Following are 11 T cell receptor beta chains from one sample sequenced in a study of cytomegalovirus exposure and HLA in healthy donors. Researchers ran the PCR with 60 Vbeta and 13 Jbeta primers. Sequencing was performed with immunoSEQ multiplex PCR; in TCRdb, only in-frame clones are kept and a portion is missing. The sample lists 160,000 or so clones; roughly 80% were seen once. Input material: PBMCs. The receptors were sampled from a man between 18 and 29 years old in good health and CMV-seropositive.

There are a few counts of this clone. The rearrangement uses TRBV5-4 and TRBJ1-4; D uncertain. V was pared by 7 bases and J by 0 bases, with 7 bases between. Germline V gene data show CDR1 as SGHNT and CDR2 as YYREEE (reference sequence). The CDR3 has 13 residues. The CDR3, as DNA: TGTGCCAGCGCAGATGCAACTAATGAAAAACTGTTTTTT. Protein sequence: CASADATNEKLFF. Combining the CDR3 with reference TRBV5-4 and TRBJ1-4 gives the whole variable domain ETGVTQSPTHLIKTRGQQVTLRCSSQSGHNTVSWYQQALGQGPQFIFQYYREEENGRGNFPPRFSGLQFPNYSSELNVNALELDDSALYLCASADATNEKLFFGSGTQLSVL.

The chain recombines TRBV28 with TRBJ2-1, with 8 bases that match TRBD2. Trimming at V came to 2 bases and at J to 12 bases, leaving 12 bases not matched to a gene. Germline V gene data show CDR1 as MDHEN and CDR2 as SYDVKM. There are 15 residues in the CDR3. The CDR3 protein is CASSLEVDAAGGQFF. The CDR3 DNA sequence: TGTGCCAGCAGTTTAGAGGTTGATGCGGCGGGGGGGCAGTTCTTC.

This chain links TRBV2 with TRBJ2-3; D not certain. The CDR3 loop spans 13 amino acids. V was clipped by 5 bases and J by 0 bases, with 6 bases between them. Germline values: CDR1 SNHLY, CDR2 FYNNEI. The CDR3 region is CASSLESTDTQYF. In nucleotides, the CDR3 is TGTGCCAGCAGTCTGGAGAGCACAGATACGCAGTATTTT.

The chain links TRBV7-2 to TRBJ2-3, with 9 bases that match TRBD2. The CDR3 sequence is 15 residues long. Germline CDR1 is SGHTA and CDR2 is FQGNSA. V shed 6 bases, J shed 4 bases, and the junction held 8 bases outside the gene matches. The CDR3 DNA is TGTGCCAGCAGTCTTAGCGGGAGTGGCGCAGATACGCAGTATTTT. This codes for CASSLSGSGADTQYF.

The genes are TRBV7-9 and TRBJ1-5, with unresolved D. V was cut by 4 bases and J by 3 bases, with 13 bases left in between. The germline gives CDR1 SEHNR, CDR2 FQNEAQ (reference sequence). This CDR3 has 15 amino acids. CDR3 bases: TGTGCCAGCAGCTCCGTGGGGAGGGACAATCAGCCCCAGCATTTT. The encoded protein is CASSSVGRDNQPQHF. The full variable domain, in which reference TRBV7-9 and TRBJ1-5 provide the parts outside the CDR3, is DTGVSQNPRHKITKRGQNVTFRCDPISEHNRLYWYRQTLGQGPEFLTYFQNEAQLEKSRLLSDRFSAERPKGSFSTLEIQRTEQGDSAMYLCASSSVGRDNQPQHFGDGTRLSIL.

The chain is built from TRBV28 and TRBJ2-2; D may be TRBD2 (5 bases). Trimming left V 4 bases short and J 2 bases short, with 8 bases between. The CDR3 contains 14 residues. CDR1 is MDHEN and CDR2 is SYDVKM in the germline V gene. The CDR3 reads CASSSGLNTGELFF. CDR3 DNA sequence: TGTGCCAGCAGTTCCGGACTTAACACCGGGGAGCTGTTTTTT.

The gene calls are TRBV7-9 and TRBJ2-6; D is ambiguous. CDR3 size: 15 residues. V lost 7 bases and J 2 bases, leaving 12 bases between the germline ends. Germline V lookup: CDR1 SEHNR, CDR2 FQNEAQ (reference sequence). The CDR3 DNA is TGTGCCAGCATTAAACCAGAGGCTGGGGCCAACGTCCTGACTTTC. This gives the protein CASIKPEAGANVLTF.

The DNA for the CDR3 is TGTGCCAGCAGCTTATCCAGGGGCAGTACCGCTGAAGCTTTCTTT. It is translated as CASSLSRGSTAEAFF. The V call is TRBV7-3, the J call TRBJ1-1; maybe TRBD1 (6 bases). The CDR3 spans 15 residues. Trimming removed 2 bases from V and 6 bases from J, with 16 bases in between. CDR1 is SGHTA and CDR2 is FQGTGA in the germline V gene.

V gene TRBV19 combines with J gene TRBJ2-5; 7 bases are shared with TRBD1. The CDR3 has 14 residues. Trimming cost V 4 bases and J 1 base; bases outside gene matches: 3. CDR1 and CDR2 from the germline V gene are LNHDA and SQIVND (reference sequence). CDR3 residues: CASSTRDSQETQYF. Here the CDR3 DNA reads TGTGCCAGTAGTACCCGGGACAGCCAAGAGACCCAGTACTTC. Filled out from reference TRBV19 and TRBJ2-5, the complete variable domain reads DGGITQSPKYLFRKEGQNVTLSCEQNLNHDAMYWYRQDPGQGLRLIYYSQIVNDFQKGDIAEGYSVSREKKESFPLTVTSAQKNPTAFYLCASSTRDSQETQYFGPGTRLLVL.

This chain connects TRBV29-1 to TRBJ2-2, with D hard to call. This CDR3 is 13 amino acids long. Germline V gene sequence: CDR1 SQVTM, CDR2 ANQGSEA. V was cut by 3 bases and J by 1 base, with 6 bases left in between. The DNA of the CDR3 is TGCAGCGTTGAGGCAGAGAACACCGGGGAGCTGTTTTTT. Encoded protein: CSVEAENTGELFF.

CDR3 bases: TGTGCCAGCAGTCTCTCCTACAATGAGCAGTTCTTC. It encodes CASSLSYNEQFF. The chain couples TRBV6-5 to TRBJ2-1; D unclear. Trimming left V 5 bases short and J 0 bases short, with 2 bases between. This CDR3 is built from 12 residues. Germline CDR1 and CDR2: MNHEY and SVGAGI.